These T cell receptor beta chains were read from a single sample in a study of shared clonotypes between healthy human individuals. Profiling relied on immunoSEQ multiplex PCR, and the TCRdb table lists in-frame clones only, not all of them. Of roughly 2,000,000 clones listed, about 94% are singletons. The sequencing sample was made of naive CD8+ T cells sorted from blood. All receptors come from a man between 18 and 35 years old in good health. Each CDR3 is given with its conserved first and last residue. Fields, in order: J gene, D gene, clone size, V gene, CDR3 protein, CDR3 DNA. D genes are given only for firm matches. Clone size, where shown, is once, few, many, or a class for clones that have expanded.

>TRBJ2-2|.|.|TRBV7-9
CASSLVVVGDTGELFF
TGTGCCAGCAGCTTAGTCGTGGTGGGGGACACCGGGGAGCTGTTTTTT
>TRBJ2-2|.|once|TRBV7-9
CASSLSEGGELFF
TGTGCCAGCAGCTTATCCGAAGGCGGGGAGCTGTTTTTT
>TRBJ2-1|.|.|TRBV6-5
CASAEVSYNEQFF
TGTGCCAGTGCAGAGGTCTCCTACAATGAGCAGTTCTTC
>TRBJ2-7|TRBD1|.|TRBV6-5
CASSVPGTDYEQYF
TGTGCCAGCAGCGTCCCCGGGACAGACTACGAGCAGTACTTC
>TRBJ2-7|TRBD2|.|TRBV9
CASSVGSGLDYEQYF
TGTGCCAGCAGCGTAGGGTCGGGACTAGACTACGAGCAGTACTTC
>TRBJ1-5|TRBD1|.|TRBV7-9
CASSSNRGNQPQHF
TGTGCCAGCAGCTCAAACAGGGGTAATCAGCCCCAGCATTTT
>TRBJ2-1|TRBD2|.|TRBV9
CASSVASGGPNEQFF
TGTGCCAGCAGCGTCGCTAGCGGGGGACCCAATGAGCAGTTCTTC
>TRBJ1-5|TRBD1|.|TRBV7-8
CASSSSGRQGAQQPQHF
TGTGCCAGCAGCTCCTCGGGTCGCCAGGGGGCCCAGCAGCCCCAGCATTTT
>TRBJ2-3|TRBD2|once|TRBV6-1
CASSEVGLADLTDTQYF
TGTGCCAGCAGTGAGGTGGGACTAGCGGATCTCACAGATACGCAGTATTTT
>TRBJ2-5|TRBD1|.|TRBV19
CASRRRDRDQETQYF
TGTGCCAGTAGGAGAAGGGACAGGGACCAAGAGACCCAGTACTTC
>TRBJ2-3|.|.|TRBV9
CASSVGADSRSDTQYF
TGTGCCAGCAGCGTAGGGGCAGACAGCCGCTCAGATACGCAGTATTTT
>TRBJ1-2|TRBD1|once|TRBV7-9
CASSPPWTGANYGYTF
TGTGCCAGCAGTCCACCCTGGACAGGGGCTAACTATGGCTACACCTTC
>TRBJ2-7|.|once|TRBV19
CASSWGETYEQYF
TGTGCCAGTAGTTGGGGGGAAACCTACGAGCAGTACTTC
>TRBJ2-5|TRBD2|.|TRBV6-5
CASSYVLAGEGETQYF
TGTGCCAGCAGTTACGTTCTAGCGGGAGAAGGAGAGACCCAGTACTTC
>TRBJ2-1|.|.|TRBV14
CASSQDLVFSEQFF
TGTGCCAGCAGCCAAGATTTAGTCTTCAGTGAGCAGTTCTTC